Listed here are 18 T cell receptor beta chains from one sample, sequenced in a study of blood T cell repertoires in COVID-19 (dated by TCRdb to about 2020). Libraries were built with the immunoSEQ multiplex PCR assay. In TCRdb, the immuneACCESS table is reduced to in-frame sequences with V and J assigned. These tables do not hold every clone; where another copy was compared, an unresolved V gene accounts for under half, and the others remain unexplained. Across this sample there are approximately 140,000 clones, with around 82% seen only once. Roughly 13% of the sample goes to the ten largest clones. The sequenced sample was peripheral blood. The receptors here all came from a man aged 60 to 69 with active or convalescent COVID-19.

The V gene is TRBV18, the J gene TRBJ1-2; TRBD1 might be the D (6 bases). The CDR3 sequence is 13 residues long. With 0 bases removed from V and 7 bases from J, the gap between germline ends came to 9 bases. Per the germline V gene, CDR1 is KGHSH and CDR2 is LQKENI. The CDR3 bases are TGTGCCAGCTCACCACCCACAGGGTTTGGCTACACCTTC. Translation: CASSPPTGFGYTF.

This chain uses TRBV28 with TRBJ2-7; D is unresolved. V shed 2 bases and J shed 3 bases, with 14 bases lying between them. Germline V CDR1 and CDR2: MDHEN, SYDVKM. The CDR3 runs 15 residues. DNA of the CDR3: TGTGCCAGCAGTTTAGGTCACCGACGGGTCTACGAGCAGTACTTC. Protein sequence: CASSLGHRRVYEQYF.

The V and J genes are TRBV6-6 and TRBJ2-7, with D perhaps TRBD1 (6 bases). The V end lost 5 bases, the J end lost 5 bases, and 10 bases lay between the germline ends. The length of the CDR3 is 12 residues. Germline loops: CDR1 MNHNY, CDR2 SVGAGI (reference sequence). The CDR3 coding sequence is TGTGCCAGCAGTAAAACAGGGAACGAGCAGTACTTC. It encodes CASSKTGNEQYF.

The rearrangement uses TRBV5-1 and TRBJ2-1; 9 nucleotides match TRBD2. This CDR3 is built from 16 residues. Germline CDR1 and CDR2: SGHRS and YFSETQ. V gave up 3 bases and J gave up 4 bases; unmatched junction bases: 8. The CDR3 protein is CASSSVAGGTYNEQFF. CDR3 in DNA: TGCGCCAGCAGCTCGGTGGCGGGAGGGACTTACAATGAGCAGTTCTTC.

The rearrangement uses TRBV19 and TRBJ2-5, with a tentative D call TRBD2 (6 bases). V was pared by 4 bases and J by 1 base, with 16 bases between. CDR1 and CDR2 from the germline V gene are LNHDA and SQIVND (reference sequence). The CDR3 is made up of 16 amino acids. This chain's CDR3 is CASSKGGSVGQETQYF. In DNA form, the CDR3 reads TGTGCCAGTAGTAAAGGAGGGTCGGTGGGCCAAGAGACCCAGTACTTC.

This clone was recorded only once. This sequence joins TRBV4-2 and TRBJ2-5; D is ambiguous. The CDR3 consists of 13 residues. Trimming took 3 bases from V and 1 from J, leaving 6 bases between them. Germline V CDR1 and CDR2: LGHNA, YNFKEQ. The CDR3 coding sequence is TGTGCCAGCAGCCAGCGGATCCAAGAGACCCAGTACTTC. Amino acid sequence: CASSQRIQETQYF.

The chain joins TRBV29-1 to TRBJ2-5, with TRBD2 identical over 9 bases. Trimming at V came to 3 bases and at J to 5 bases, leaving 7 bases not matched to a gene. The germline V gene has CDR1 SQVTM and CDR2 ANQGSEA. The CDR3 length is 14 residues. CDR3 loop: CSVDAGGPLETQYF. The CDR3 nucleotides read TGCAGCGTTGATGCGGGAGGGCCGCTTGAGACCCAGTACTTC.

This clone was counted a few times. This chain uses TRBV2 with TRBJ2-3; 15 bases agree with TRBD2. Per the germline V gene, CDR1 is SNHLY and CDR2 is FYNNEI. CDR3 length: 18 amino acids. Trimming at V came to 3 bases and at J to 0 bases, leaving 4 bases not matched to a gene. DNA of the CDR3: TGTGCCAGCAGTGAGGGACTAGCGGGAGGCACTAGCACAGATACGCAGTATTTT. Translated, it gives CASSEGLAGGTSTDTQYF.

The J gene is TRBJ1-5, the V gene TRBV12-3 or TRBV12-4; 7 nucleotides agree with TRBD1. The CDR3 has 13 amino acids. The V and J ends lost 6 bases and 4 bases, in that order; junction bases with no gene match: 3. CDR3 sequence reads: CASSGTENQPQHF. CDR3 sequence (DNA): TGTGCCAGCAGCGGGACAGAAAATCAGCCCCAGCATTTT.

V gene TRBV30 combines with J gene TRBJ1-5, with 7 bases aligning to TRBD1. Germline V gene sequence: CDR1 GTSNPN, CDR2 SVGIG (reference sequence). The CDR3 extends over 15 amino acids. The V segment lost 0 bases and the J segment 5 bases; nucleotides outside the gene matches: 7. The CDR3 nucleotides are TGTGCCTGGAGTGTGGGTGGGCAGGGGGATCAGCCCCAGCATTTT. This sequence encodes CAWSVGGQGDQPQHF. Full variable domain (outside the CDR3, taken from reference TRBV30 and TRBJ1-5): SQTIHQWPATLVQPVGSPLSLECTVEGTSNPNLYWYRQAAGRGLQLLFYSVGIGQISSEVPQNLSASRPQDRQFILSSKKLLLSDSGFYLCAWSVGGQGDQPQHFGDGTRLSIL.

This clone was observed a single time. The chain combines TRBV2 with TRBJ1-4, with D unclear. Germline V gives CDR1 SNHLY, CDR2 FYNNEI. CDR3 length: 13 amino acids. With 4 bases removed from V and 7 bases from J, the gap between germline ends came to 10 bases. The CDR3 region is CASSVAAAEKLFF. DNA of the CDR3: TGTGCCAGCAGTGTAGCGGCGGCTGAAAAACTGTTTTTT.

The V and J genes are TRBV28 and TRBJ1-2; no clear D gene. Trimming shortened V by 5 bases and J by 4 bases, and 23 bases separated the two germline ends. Germline V gene sequence: CDR1 MDHEN, CDR2 SYDVKM. This CDR3 is built from 17 residues. The chain's CDR3 is CASSLLRSSRVPYGYTF. In DNA, the CDR3 is TGTGCCAGCAGTCTACTGAGGTCCTCCCGGGTACCCTATGGCTACACCTTC.

The gene calls are TRBV4-3 and TRBJ1-5; D may be TRBD1 (6 bases). Trimming took off 10 bases at V and 2 bases at J, with 21 bases between the two ends. The CDR3 extends over 16 amino acids. Germline CDR1 and CDR2: LGHNA and YSLEER. DNA for the CDR3: TGCGCCACTCTGCCCGGGGACAAAGAGCGCAATCAGCCCCAGCATTTT. Encoded protein: CATLPGDKERNQPQHF.

J is TRBJ2-5 and V is TRBV28; D possibly corresponds to TRBD2 (6 bases). The CDR3 is 15 amino acids. Trimming shortened V by 7 bases and J by 3 bases, and 18 bases separated the two germline ends. CDR1 and CDR2 from the germline V gene are MDHEN and SYDVKM. The CDR3 nucleotides read TGTGCCAGCACTCAATATCGGCGGGAAGAAGAGACCCAGTACTTC. It specifies CASTQYRREEETQYF.

This chain uses TRBV2 with TRBJ2-7, with 7 bases identical to TRBD2. Germline CDR1 and CDR2: SNHLY and FYNNEI. Trimming cost V 2 bases and J 0 bases; bases outside gene matches: 7. The CDR3 extends over 16 amino acids. The CDR3 DNA follows: TGTGCCAGCAGTGAAAATTCGGGAGGTAGCTCCTACGAGCAGTACTTC. Translation: CASSENSGGSSYEQYF. The full variable domain, rest sourced from reference TRBV2 and TRBJ2-7, is EPEVTQTPSHQVTQMGQEVILRCVPISNHLYFYWYRQILGQKVEFLVSFYNNEISEKSEIFDDQFSVERPDGSNFTLKIRSTKLEDSAMYFCASSENSGGSSYEQYFGPGTRLTVT.

This chain uses TRBV3-1 (or the pseudogene TRBV3-2) with TRBJ2-1; a weak D match, TRBD2 (5 bases). There are 14 residues in the CDR3. The germline CDR1 and CDR2 sequences are LGHDT and YNNKEL (reference sequence). V was trimmed by 4 bases and J by 4 bases, leaving 11 bases between them. The CDR3 DNA is TGTGCCAGCAGCCGGGTGGGAGTTTACAATGAGCAGTTCTTC. It yields the protein CASSRVGVYNEQFF.

V usage is TRBV3-1 (or the pseudogene TRBV3-2) and J usage is TRBJ2-7; 8 positions match TRBD1. The V gene end was trimmed by 3 bases and the J gene end by 4 bases; junction bases not matched to a gene: 8. This CDR3 comprises 15 residues. Germline CDR1 is LGHDT and CDR2 is YNNKEL (reference sequence). The CDR3 DNA reads TGTGCCAGCAGCCACGAGGACAGGGTTGGGTACGAGCAGTACTTC. Its translation: CASSHEDRVGYEQYF.

The table lists this clone with a few counts. The V gene is TRBV24-1, the J gene TRBJ2-2; 9 nucleotides line up with TRBD1. The length of the CDR3 is 15 residues. Germline values: CDR1 KGHDR, CDR2 SFDVKD. The V segment lost 6 bases and the J segment 4 bases; nucleotides outside the gene matches: 5. The CDR3 is CATSRRTGATGELFF. The CDR3 DNA follows: TGTGCCACCAGTCGACGGACAGGGGCCACCGGGGAGCTGTTTTTT.